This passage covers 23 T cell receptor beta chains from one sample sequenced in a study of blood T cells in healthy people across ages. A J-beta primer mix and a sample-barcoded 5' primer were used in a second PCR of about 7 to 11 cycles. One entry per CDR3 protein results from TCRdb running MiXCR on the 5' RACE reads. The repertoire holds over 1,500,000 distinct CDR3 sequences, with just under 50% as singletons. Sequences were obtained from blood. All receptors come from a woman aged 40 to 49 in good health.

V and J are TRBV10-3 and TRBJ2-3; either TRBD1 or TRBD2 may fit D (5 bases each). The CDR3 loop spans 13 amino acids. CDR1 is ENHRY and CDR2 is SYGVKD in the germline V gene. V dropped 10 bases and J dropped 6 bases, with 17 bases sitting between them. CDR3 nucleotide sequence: TGTGCCACCACCCCTAGCCCAGGGGATACGCAGTATTTT. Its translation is CATTPSPGDTQYF.

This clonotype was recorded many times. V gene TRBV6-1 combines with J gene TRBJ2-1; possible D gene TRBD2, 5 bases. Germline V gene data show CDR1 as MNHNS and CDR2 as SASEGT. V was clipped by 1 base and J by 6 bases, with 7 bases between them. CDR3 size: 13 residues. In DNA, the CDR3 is TGTGCCAGCAGTGAAGGGGAGACCAATGAGCAGTTCTTC. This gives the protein CASSEGETNEQFF.

The CDR3, as DNA: TGTGCCAGCAGTTCACCTACAGTGGGTGAGACCCAGTACTTC. Translated, it gives CASSSPTVGETQYF. The chain is built from TRBV28 and TRBJ2-5; D gene unclear. The CDR3 is made up of 14 amino acids. Germline CDR1 reads MDHEN; CDR2 reads SYDVKM. The germline V and J ends were trimmed by 4 bases and 5 bases, with 14 bases remaining between them.

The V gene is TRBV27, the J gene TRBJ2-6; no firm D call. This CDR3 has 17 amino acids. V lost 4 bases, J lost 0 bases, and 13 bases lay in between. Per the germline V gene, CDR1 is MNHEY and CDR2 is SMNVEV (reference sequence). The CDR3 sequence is CASSSIRPDSGANVLTF. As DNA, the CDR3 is TGTGCCAGCAGTTCGATTCGACCTGACTCTGGGGCCAACGTCCTGACTTTC.

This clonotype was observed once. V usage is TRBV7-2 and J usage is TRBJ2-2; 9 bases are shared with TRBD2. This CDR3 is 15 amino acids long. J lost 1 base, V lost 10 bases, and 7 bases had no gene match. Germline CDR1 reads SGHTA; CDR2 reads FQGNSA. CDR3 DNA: TGTGCCATCCTGAGGCGGGGGGGGAACACCGGGGAGCTGTTTTTT. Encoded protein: CAILRRGGNTGELFF.

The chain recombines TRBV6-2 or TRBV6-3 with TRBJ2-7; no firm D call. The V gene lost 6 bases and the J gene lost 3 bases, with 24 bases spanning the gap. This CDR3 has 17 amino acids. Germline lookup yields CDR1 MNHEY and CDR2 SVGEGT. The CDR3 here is CASRGLLGGRNNYEQYF. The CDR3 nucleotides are TGTGCCAGCAGGGGCCTCCTTGGTGGACGGAACAACTACGAGCAGTACTTC.

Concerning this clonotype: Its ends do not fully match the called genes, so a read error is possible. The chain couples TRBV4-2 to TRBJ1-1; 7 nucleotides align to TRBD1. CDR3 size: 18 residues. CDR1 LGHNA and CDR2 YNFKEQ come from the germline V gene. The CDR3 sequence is CAGSQEGWQGGPNTEAFF. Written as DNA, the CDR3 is TGTGCCGGCAGCCAAGAAGGGTGGCAGGGGGGGCCGAACACTGAAGCTTTCTTT.

CDR3 DNA sequence: TGTGCCAGCAGCCAAAACGAAAGACAGGGTAATTCACCCCTCCACTTT. It encodes CASSQNERQGNSPLHF. This chain uses TRBV7-6 with TRBJ1-6; TRBD1 matches at 7 bases. CDR3 length equals 16 residues. Per germline, CDR1 SGHVS and CDR2 FNYEAQ. V trimming: 5 bases; J trimming: 6 bases; junction bases outside the gene matches: 10. The full variable domain, rest sourced from reference TRBV7-6 and TRBJ1-6, is GAGVSQSPRYKVTKRGQDVALRCDPISGHVSLYWYRQALGQGPEFLTYFNYEAQQDKSGLPNDRFSAERPEGSISTLTIQRTEQRDSAMYRCASSQNERQGNSPLHFGNGTRLTVT.

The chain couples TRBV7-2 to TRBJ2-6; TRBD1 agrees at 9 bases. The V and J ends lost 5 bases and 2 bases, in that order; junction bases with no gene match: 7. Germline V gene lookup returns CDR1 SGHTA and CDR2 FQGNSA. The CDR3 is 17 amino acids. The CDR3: CASSPTGGAAGANVLTF. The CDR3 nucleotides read TGTGCCAGCAGCCCTACAGGGGGCGCAGCTGGGGCCAACGTCCTGACTTTC.

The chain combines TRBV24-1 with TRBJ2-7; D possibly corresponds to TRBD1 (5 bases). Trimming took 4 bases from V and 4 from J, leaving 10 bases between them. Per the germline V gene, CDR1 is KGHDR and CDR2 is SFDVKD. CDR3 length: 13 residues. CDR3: CATSDPQGYEQYF. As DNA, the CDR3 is TGTGCCACCAGTGACCCGCAGGGATACGAGCAGTACTTC.

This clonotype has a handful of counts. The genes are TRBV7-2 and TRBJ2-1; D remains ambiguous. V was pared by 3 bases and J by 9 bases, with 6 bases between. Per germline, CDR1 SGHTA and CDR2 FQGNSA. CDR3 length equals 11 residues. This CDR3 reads CASSFYGEQFF. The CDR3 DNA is TGTGCCAGCAGCTTTTACGGTGAGCAGTTCTTC.

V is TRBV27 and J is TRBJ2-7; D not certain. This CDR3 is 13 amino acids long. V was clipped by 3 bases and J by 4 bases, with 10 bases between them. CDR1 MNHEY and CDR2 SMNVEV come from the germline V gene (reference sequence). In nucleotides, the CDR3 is TGTGCCAGCAGTTTGGAACAGAAGTACGAGCAGTACTTC. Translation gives CASSLEQKYEQYF.

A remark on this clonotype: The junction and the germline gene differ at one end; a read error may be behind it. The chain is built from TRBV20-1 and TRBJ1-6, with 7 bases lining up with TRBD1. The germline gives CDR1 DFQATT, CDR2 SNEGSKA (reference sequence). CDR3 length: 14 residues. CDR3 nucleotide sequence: TGCAGTGCTACCCCGGACAGGACTAATTCACCCCACCACTTT. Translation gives CSATPDRTNSPHHF.

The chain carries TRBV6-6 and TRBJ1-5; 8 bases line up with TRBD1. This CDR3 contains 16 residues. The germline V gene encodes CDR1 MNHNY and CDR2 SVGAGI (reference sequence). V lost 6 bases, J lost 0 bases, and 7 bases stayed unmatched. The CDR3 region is CASRQGAGNSNQPQHF. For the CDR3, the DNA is TGTGCCAGCAGGCAGGGGGCGGGAAATAGCAATCAGCCCCAGCATTTT.

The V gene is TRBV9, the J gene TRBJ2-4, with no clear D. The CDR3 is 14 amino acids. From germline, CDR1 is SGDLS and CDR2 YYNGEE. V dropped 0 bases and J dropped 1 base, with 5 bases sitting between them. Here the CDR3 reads CASSVDGAKNIQYF. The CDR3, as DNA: TGTGCCAGCAGCGTAGACGGGGCCAAAAACATTCAGTACTTC.

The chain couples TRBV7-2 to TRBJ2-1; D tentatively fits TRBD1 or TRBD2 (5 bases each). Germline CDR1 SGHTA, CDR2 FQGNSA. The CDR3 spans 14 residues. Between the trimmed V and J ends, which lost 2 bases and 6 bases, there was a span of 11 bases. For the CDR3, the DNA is TGTGCCAGCAGCTTAAGTTTTGGGGGCAATGAGCAGTTCTTC. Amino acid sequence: CASSLSFGGNEQFF.

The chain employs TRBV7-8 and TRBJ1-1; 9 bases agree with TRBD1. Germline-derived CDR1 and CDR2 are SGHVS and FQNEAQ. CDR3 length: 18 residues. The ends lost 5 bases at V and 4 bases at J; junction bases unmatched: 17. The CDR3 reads CASSPPGQGITSRTEAFF. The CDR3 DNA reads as TGTGCCAGCAGCCCCCCGGGACAGGGAATTACCTCCCGCACTGAAGCTTTCTTT.

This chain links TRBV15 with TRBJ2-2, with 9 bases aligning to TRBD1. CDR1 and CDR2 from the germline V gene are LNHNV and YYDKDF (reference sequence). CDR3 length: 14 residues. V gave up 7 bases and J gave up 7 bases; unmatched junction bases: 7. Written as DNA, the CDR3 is TGTGCCACCAACCTAAACAGGGGGCTCGGGGAGCTGTTTTTT. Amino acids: CATNLNRGLGELFF.

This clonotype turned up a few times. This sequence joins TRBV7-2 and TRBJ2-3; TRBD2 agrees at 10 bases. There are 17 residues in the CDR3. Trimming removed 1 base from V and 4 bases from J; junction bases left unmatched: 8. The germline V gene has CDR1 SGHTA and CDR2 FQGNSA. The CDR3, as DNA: TGTGCCAGCAGCTTAGTAGGCCTAGCGGGGGATTCAGATACGCAGTATTTT. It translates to CASSLVGLAGDSDTQYF.

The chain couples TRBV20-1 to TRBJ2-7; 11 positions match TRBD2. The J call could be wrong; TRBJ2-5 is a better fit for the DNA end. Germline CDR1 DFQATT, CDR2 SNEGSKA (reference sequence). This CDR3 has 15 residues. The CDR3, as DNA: TGCAGTGCTAGACCGGTTAGCGGGAGGGGTGAGACCCAGTACTTC. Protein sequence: CSARPVSGRGETQYF.

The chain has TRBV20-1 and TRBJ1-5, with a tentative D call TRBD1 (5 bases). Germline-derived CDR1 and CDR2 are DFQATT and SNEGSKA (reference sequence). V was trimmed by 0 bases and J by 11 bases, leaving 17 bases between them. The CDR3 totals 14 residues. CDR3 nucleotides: TGCAGTGCTAGAGATATTGAGGGGACCCTTTCCCAGCATTTT. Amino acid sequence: CSARDIEGTLSQHF.

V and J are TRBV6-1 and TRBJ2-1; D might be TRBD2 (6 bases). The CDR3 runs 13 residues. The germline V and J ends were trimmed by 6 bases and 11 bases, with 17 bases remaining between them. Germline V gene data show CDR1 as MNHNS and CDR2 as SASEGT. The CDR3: CASSPTKGTQQFF. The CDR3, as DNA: TGTGCCAGCAGCCCCACGAAAGGGACTCAGCAGTTCTTC.

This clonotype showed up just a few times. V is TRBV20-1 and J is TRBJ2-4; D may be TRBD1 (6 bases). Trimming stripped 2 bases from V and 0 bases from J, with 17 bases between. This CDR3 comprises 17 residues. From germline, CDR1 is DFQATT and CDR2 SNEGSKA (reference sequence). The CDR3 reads CSARKDSQNIAKNIQYF. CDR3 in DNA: TGCAGTGCTAGAAAGGACAGCCAAAATATAGCCAAAAACATTCAGTACTTC.